The present TCR beta chain was sequenced within a study of PD-1 blockade in classical Hodgkin lymphoma. About the research overall: The patients were dosed with nivolumab 3 mg/kg, infused intravenously every 2 weeks.

The germline V and J ends were trimmed by 7 bases and 2 bases, with 12 bases remaining between them. CDR1 is MNHNS, CDR2 SASEGT, per germline. The CDR3 runs 13 residues. Libraries were prepared by immunoSEQ multiplex PCR; TCRdb keeps only in-frame clonotypes and omits some of them. The table shows around 10,000 clones, with 92% occurring only once. Notes on the study in general: Newly diagnosed patients were reported to start with lower TCR diversity than healthy donors. Significantly greater TCR diversity emerged by C4D1 in CD4+ cells but not CD8+ cells.

Each patient's relapse followed autologous stem cell transplantation, and brentuximab vedotin exposure varied. Complete response, partial response or progressive disease were the best responses. As to this clone: Its antigen is as yet unknown.

This clonotype originated in a human donor with classical Hodgkin lymphoma. This chain links TRBV6-1 with TRBJ2-7; D call uncertain. The input for sequencing was peripheral blood mononuclear cells (PBMCs), taken at baseline. This CDR3 is CASTRGLPYEQYF. The CDR3 nucleotides read TGTGCCAGCACGCGTGGCTTACCCTACGAGCAGTACTTC.